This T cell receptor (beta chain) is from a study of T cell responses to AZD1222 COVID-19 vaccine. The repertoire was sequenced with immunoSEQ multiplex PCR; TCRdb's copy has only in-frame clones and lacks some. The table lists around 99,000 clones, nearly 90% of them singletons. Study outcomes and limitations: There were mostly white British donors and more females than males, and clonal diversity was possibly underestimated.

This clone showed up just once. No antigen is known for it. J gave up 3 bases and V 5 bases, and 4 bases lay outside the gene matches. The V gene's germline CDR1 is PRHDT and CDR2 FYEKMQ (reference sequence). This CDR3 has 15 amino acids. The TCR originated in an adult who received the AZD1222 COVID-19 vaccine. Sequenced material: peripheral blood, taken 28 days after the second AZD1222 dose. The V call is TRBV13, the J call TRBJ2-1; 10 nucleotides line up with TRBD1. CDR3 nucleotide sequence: TGTGCCAGCAGCGTGGGGACAGGGGACTACAATGAGCAGTTCTTC. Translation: CASSVGTGDYNEQFF. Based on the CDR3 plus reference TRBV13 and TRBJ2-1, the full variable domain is AAGVIQSPRHLIKEKRETATLKCYPIPRHDTVYWYQQGPGQDPQFLISFYEKMQSDKGSIPDRFSAQQFSDYHSELNMSSLELGDSALYFCASSVGTGDYNEQFFGPGTRLTVL.